These T cell receptor beta chains were read from a single sample in a study of blood T cell repertoires in COVID-19. Method: immunoSEQ multiplex PCR; TCRdb's copy keeps in-frame clones and lacks some. The sample has tens of thousands of clones, more than 75% seen once. Sequencing input: peripheral blood. These receptors all stem from a human donor with acute or convalescent COVID-19. The donor label of this sample is uncertain. CDR3s include the opening cysteine and the closing phenylalanine or tryptophan. The D gene is left open where the match is weak. Rows give clone size only sometimes, using once, few, many, or a class for an expanded clone.

CASSFLDRSTDTQYF | TGTGCCAGCAGTTTTTTGGACAGGAGCACAGATACGCAGTATTTT | TRBJ2-3 | . | TRBD1 | TRBV27
CASTHLGTPRGTEAFF | TGTGCCTCTACTCACCTTGGGACACCGAGGGGGACTGAAGCTTTCTTT | TRBJ1-1 | . | . | TRBV30
CASSPEGGLSYNEQFF | TGTGCCAGCAGCCCCGAAGGGGGCCTCTCCTACAATGAGCAGTTCTTC | TRBJ2-1 | . | TRBD1 | TRBV5-8
CASSPRQGDKNIQYF | TGTGCCAGCAGCCCCAGACAGGGCGACAAAAACATTCAGTACTTC | TRBJ2-4 | . | TRBD1 | TRBV7-2
CARQATPYEQYF | TGTGCCAGACAGGCAACACCCTACGAGCAGTACTTC | TRBJ2-7 | . | . | TRBV2
CCSLDVNEQFF | TGCTGCTCACTAGACGTCAATGAGCAGTTCTTC | TRBJ2-1 | . | . | TRBV29-1
CATRPYLERGLNYEQYF | TGCGCCACCCGACCCTACTTGGAGCGGGGGCTTAACTACGAGCAGTACTTC | TRBJ2-7 | . | TRBD2 | TRBV4-1
CASTLGQANGNTIYF | TGTGCCAGTACCCTGGGACAGGCAAATGGAAACACCATATATTTT | TRBJ1-3 | . | TRBD1 | TRBV19
CASSYSEYLDEQFF | TGTGCCAGCAGTTACTCTGAGTATCTCGATGAGCAGTTCTTC | TRBJ2-1 | . | . | TRBV6-6
CASSRTGRDGYTF | TGTGCCAGCAGTCGGACAGGGAGAGATGGCTACACCTTC | TRBJ1-2 | . | TRBD1 | TRBV28
CASGFRTGVVGELFF | TGTGCTAGTGGTTTTAGGACAGGGGTTGTCGGGGAGCTGTTTTTT | TRBJ2-2 | . | TRBD1 | TRBV12-5
CASSYRWDRENTEAFF | TGTGCCAGCAGTTACCGCTGGGACAGGGAGAACACTGAAGCTTTCTTT | TRBJ1-1 | . | TRBD1 | TRBV6-5
CATSDSLAGGMNEQFF | TGTGCCACCAGTGATTCCCTAGCGGGGGGGATGAATGAGCAGTTCTTC | TRBJ2-1 | . | TRBD2 | TRBV24-1
CASSQKQGAKYGYTF | TGTGCCAGCTCACAAAAACAGGGGGCGAAATATGGCTACACCTTC | TRBJ1-2 | . | TRBD1 | TRBV18
CASSGGDSWNTEAFF | TGTGCCAGCAGCGGGGGGGACAGTTGGAACACTGAAGCTTTCTTT | TRBJ1-1 | . | TRBD1 | TRBV2
CASSPRQTGMNTEAFF | TGTGCCAGCTCCCCGCGCCAGACAGGTATGAACACTGAAGCTTTCTTT | TRBJ1-1 | . | . | TRBV18
CATPPSLAGGTAIDTQYF | TGTGCCACCCCGCCATCCTTGGCGGGGGGGACTGCTATAGATACGCAGTATTTT | TRBJ2-3 | . | TRBD2 | TRBV28
CASTGTGGIEAFF | TGTGCCAGTACCGGGACAGGGGGGATTGAAGCTTTCTTT | TRBJ1-1 | . | TRBD1 | TRBV19
CASSFGRDRGLNTEAFF | TGTGCCAGCAGCTTCGGGCGGGACAGGGGATTGAACACTGAAGCTTTCTTT | TRBJ1-1 | . | TRBD1 | TRBV11-3
CAWVRGNSPLHF | TGTGCCTGGGTTAGGGGGAATTCACCCCTCCACTTT | TRBJ1-6 | . | . | TRBV30
CASSIDRNYGYTF | TGTGCCAGTAGTATAGATCGGAACTATGGCTACACCTTC | TRBJ1-2 | . | . | TRBV19
CASSQAVLLSGNTIYF | TGCGCCAGCAGCCAAGCCGTCCTTCTCTCTGGAAACACCATATATTTT | TRBJ1-3 | . | . | TRBV4-1
CASSVQEVEQYF | TGTGCCAGCAGCGTCCAGGAGGTCGAGCAGTACTTC | TRBJ2-7 | . | . | TRBV7-9
CASRIGTVTGELFF | TGTGCCAGTAGGATCGGGACTGTCACCGGGGAGCTGTTTTTT | TRBJ2-2 | . | . | TRBV19
CASSPTRGPGDTQYF | TGTGCCAGTAGTCCGACTAGGGGACCTGGGGATACGCAGTATTTT | TRBJ2-3 | once | . | TRBV19
CASSQPGQPPYEQYF | TGCGCCAGCAGCCAACCGGGACAGCCCCCCTACGAGCAGTACTTC | TRBJ2-7 | . | TRBD1 | TRBV4-1
CASSSGVNTEAFF | TGTGCCAGCAGCTCCGGGGTGAACACTGAAGCTTTCTTT | TRBJ1-1 | . | . | TRBV11-3
CASSITPGTEAFF | TGTGCCAGCAGTATCACCCCGGGCACTGAAGCTTTCTTT | TRBJ1-1 | few | . | TRBV6-5
CASSRRLAANTDTQYF | TGCGCCAGCAGCCGGAGACTAGCGGCGAACACAGATACGCAGTATTTT | TRBJ2-3 | . | TRBD2 | TRBV5-1
CASAKGDIPNYGYTF | TGCGCCAGCGCCAAAGGGGACATCCCTAACTATGGCTACACCTTC | TRBJ1-2 | . | . | TRBV5-1
CASSYYRDTEAFF | TGTGCCAGCAGTTACTACAGGGATACTGAAGCTTTCTTT | TRBJ1-1 | . | . | TRBV6-6
CASSLGTSGSTDTQYF | TGCGCCAGCAGCCTAGGGACTAGCGGGAGCACAGATACGCAGTATTTT | TRBJ2-3 | . | TRBD2 | TRBV5-1
CASSAEMNTEAFF | TGTGCCAGCAGCGCGGAAATGAACACTGAAGCTTTCTTT | TRBJ1-1 | . | . | TRBV7-7
CASSLMNTEAFF | TGTGCCAGCAGTTTAATGAACACTGAAGCTTTCTTT | TRBJ1-1 | . | . | TRBV6-2/TRBV6-3
CASSFTAGVGETQYF | TGTGCCAGCAGTTTCACAGCGGGAGTTGGAGAGACCCAGTACTTC | TRBJ2-5 | . | TRBD2 | TRBV27
CASSSGTGRNYGYTF | TGTGCCAGCAGCTCTGGGACAGGGCGGAACTATGGCTACACCTTC | TRBJ1-2 | few | TRBD1 | TRBV7-9
CASSLDGLRGGYKETQYF | TGTGCCAGCAGCTTAGACGGACTCCGCGGGGGGTACAAAGAGACCCAGTACTTC | TRBJ2-5 | once | TRBD2 | TRBV7-2
CASRLDRGIQETQYF | TGTGCCAGCAGGCTCGACAGGGGGATCCAAGAGACCCAGTACTTC | TRBJ2-5 | . | TRBD1 | TRBV28
CASSYDWTGGVGELFF | TGTGCCAGCAGTTATGATTGGACAGGGGGTGTCGGGGAGCTGTTTTTT | TRBJ2-2 | . | TRBD1 | TRBV6-5
CASSQSGGASQFF | TGTGCCAGCAGCCAGAGCGGGGGGGCATCGCAGTTCTTC | TRBJ2-1 | . | TRBD2 | TRBV12-3/TRBV12-4
CASSVAWRGGDNGYTF | TGTGCCAGCAGCGTAGCTTGGCGGGGAGGAGATAATGGCTACACCTTC | TRBJ1-2 | . | . | TRBV9
CASSTGQGLGGYTF | TGTGCCAGTAGTACAGGACAGGGGCTGGGTGGCTACACCTTC | TRBJ1-2 | . | TRBD1 | TRBV19
CASSYAGTGNTEAFF | TGTGCCAGCAGCTACGCCGGGACAGGGAACACTGAAGCTTTCTTT | TRBJ1-1 | few | TRBD1 | TRBV11-3
CASSPRTGDNQPQHF | TGCGCCAGCAGCCCCCGGACAGGGGACAATCAGCCCCAGCATTTT | TRBJ1-5 | . | TRBD1 | TRBV4-3
CASSQSGLQETQYF | TGCGCCAGCAGCCAAAGCGGCCTCCAAGAGACCCAGTACTTC | TRBJ2-5 | . | . | TRBV4-3
CATSDSTKQAGELFF | TGTGCCACCAGTGATTCGACTAAGCAAGCCGGGGAGCTGTTTTTT | TRBJ2-2 | . | . | TRBV24-1
CASTERQAGDQYF | TGTGCCAGCACCGAAAGACAGGCGGGGGACCAGTACTTC | TRBJ2-7 | . | . | TRBV2
CATSDLGATHEQFF | TGTGCCACCAGTGATTTGGGGGCAACCCATGAGCAGTTCTTC | TRBJ2-1 | few | . | TRBV24-1